The 12 T cell receptor beta chains in this list originate from one sample, sequenced in a study of vaccination and CD4 T cells after COVID-19. Their cognate antigens are unknown. Treatment meaning: approximately 10-day PBMC culture with coronavirus spike peptide pools or control peptides (ViraFEST assay). At the Johns Hopkins FTIC core, DNA taken from cultured CD4+ T cells was sequenced by way of the Oncomine TCR Beta short-read assay. TCRdb redid the calling of the PCR reads with MiXCR, one entry per CDR3 protein. Of under 20,000 distinct CDR3 sequences detected, 40% to 55% appear once; the ten largest clones hold around 3%. The sequenced sample was CD4+ T cells from blood, cultured in vitro, obtained after SARS-CoV-2 vaccination. The receptors were gathered from a human donor who had recovered from COVID-19.

This clonotype came up a few times. The rearrangement links TRBV28 to TRBJ2-5, with TRBD2 as a possible D gene (6 bases). The germline V gene has CDR1 MDHEN and CDR2 SYDVKM. Trimming took 6 bases from V and 5 from J, leaving 19 bases between them. This CDR3 contains 15 residues. For the CDR3, the DNA is TGTGCCAGCAGCCGAAGGAGTCTAGCGCGGGAGACCCAGTACTTC. This sequence encodes CASSRRSLARETQYF.

CDR3 coding DNA: TGTGCCAGCAGTTACTGGAGAGGGGGCACAGATACGCAGTATTTT. It encodes CASSYWRGGTDTQYF. The gene calls are TRBV6-5 and TRBJ2-3; D is possibly TRBD1 or TRBD2 (5 bases each). Germline assignment: CDR1 MNHEY and CDR2 SVGAGI. Trimming cost V 1 base and J 1 base, with 9 bases left between them. This CDR3 region has 15 residues.

This sequence joins TRBV6-1 and TRBJ1-1; D is unclear. Trimming stripped 8 bases from V and 1 base from J, with 11 bases between. CDR1 is MNHNS and CDR2 is SASEGT in the germline V gene. The CDR3 is 13 residues long. The CDR3 DNA follows: TGTGCCAGCCTTCAGGCGGGGAACACTGAAGCTTTCTTT. Translating gives CASLQAGNTEAFF.

This clonotype was seen more than once but under ten times. The genes are TRBV20-1 and TRBJ2-3; the D gene could be TRBD1 or TRBD2 (5 bases each). Germline values: CDR1 DFQATT, CDR2 SNEGSKA (reference sequence). Trimming removed 1 base from V and 9 bases from J, with 14 bases in between. This CDR3 spans 13 amino acids. The CDR3 DNA follows: TGCAGTGCTAGAGCGGGGCCCCGAGGAACGCAGTATTTT. This sequence encodes CSARAGPRGTQYF.

The rearrangement links TRBV20-1 to TRBJ2-1, with 14 bases identical to TRBD2. Germline V CDR1 and CDR2: DFQATT, SNEGSKA (reference sequence). The CDR3 extends over 20 amino acids. V shed 2 bases and J 1 base; nucleotides not matched to a gene: 13. The CDR3 nucleotides are TGCAGTGCTAGACAACGGAGACTAGCGGGAGGGCCAGGGTCCTACAATGAGCAGTTCTTC. Its protein product is CSARQRRLAGGPGSYNEQFF.

The rearrangement joins TRBV19 to TRBJ1-6; D is undetermined. Trimming pared 1 base from V and 5 bases from J, leaving 9 bases between. Germline-derived CDR1 and CDR2 are LNHDA and SQIVND (reference sequence). The CDR3 length is 15 residues. The CDR3 coding sequence is TGTGCCAGTAGTATAGGGCCACGGGATAATTCACCCCTCCACTTT. It specifies CASSIGPRDNSPLHF.

V usage is TRBV5-4 and J usage is TRBJ1-2, with 9 bases identical to TRBD1. Germline V lookup: CDR1 SGHNT, CDR2 YYREEE (reference sequence). V dropped 4 bases and J dropped 8; count of bases not matched to a gene: 6. The length of the CDR3 is 13 residues. CDR3 amino acids: CASSRDRDLGYTF. DNA of the CDR3: TGTGCCAGCAGCCGGGACAGGGATTTGGGCTACACCTTC.

The V call is TRBV7-8, the J call TRBJ1-6; TRBD1 matches at 10 bases. Germline CDR1 is SGHVS and CDR2 is FQNEAQ. V was pared by 4 bases and J by 11 bases, with 8 bases of the junction left unmatched. There are 15 residues in the CDR3. The CDR3 region is CASSYSGTGEAPLHF. The DNA of the CDR3 is TGTGCCAGCAGCTACTCGGGGACAGGGGAGGCACCCCTCCACTTT.

Concerning this clonotype itself: This may arise from a read error, as a much more abundant clone is one base away. The chain couples TRBV2 to TRBJ1-2; unclear D gene. The CDR3 is 14 amino acids. CDR1 SNHLY and CDR2 FYNNEI come from the germline V gene. V gave up 6 bases and J gave up 6 bases, with 17 bases separating them. CDR3 in amino acids: CASRASVGHNGYTF. The DNA for the CDR3 is TGTGCCAGCAGGGCGAGTGTGGGCCACAATGGCTACACCTTC.

The rearrangement joins TRBV20-1 to TRBJ2-5, with 10 bases fitting TRBD1. V trimming: 5 bases; J trimming: 4 bases; junction bases outside the gene matches: 4. The CDR3 length is 13 residues. CDR1 is DFQATT, CDR2 SNEGSKA, per germline (reference sequence). The CDR3 is CSAPTGGGETQYF. In DNA, the CDR3 is TGCAGTGCTCCGACAGGGGGCGGAGAGACCCAGTACTTC.

The V gene is TRBV10-3, the J gene TRBJ1-2, with 9 positions matching TRBD1. The germline V gene has CDR1 ENHRY and CDR2 SYGVKD. The CDR3 sequence is 14 residues long. The trim removed 7 bases at V and 6 bases at J, leaving 9 bases unmatched. The CDR3 nucleotides are TGTGCCATCAACACCAACAGGGGGCTCGATGGCTACACCTTC. Its protein is CAINTNRGLDGYTF.

Only a few counts were recorded for this clonotype. The chain is built from TRBV7-2 and TRBJ2-3; no clear D. The CDR3 has 15 residues. Per germline, CDR1 SGHTA and CDR2 FQGNSA. Trimming shortened V by 6 bases and J by 2 bases, and 15 bases separated the two germline ends. CDR3 residues: CASRSRVTDTDTQYF. The CDR3 coding sequence is TGTGCCAGCAGATCCCGGGTAACCGACACAGATACGCAGTATTTT.